A single sample is the source of the 28 T cell receptor beta chains below, sequenced in a study of follicular helper T cells after annual influenza vaccination. This sample's time point: 2014-2015 season, pre-vaccination. The repertoire was sequenced with immunoSEQ multiplex PCR; TCRdb's copy has only in-frame clones and lacks some. The data contain 10,000 to 15,000 clones, about 73% of them singletons. The starting material was CXCR5- memory CD4+ T cells sorted from blood, obtained on the day of influenza vaccination. The receptors here all came from an adult who received the influenza vaccine.

The chain recombines TRBV7-8 with TRBJ2-3; TRBD1 or TRBD2 may be the D gene (5 bases each). Germline-derived CDR1 and CDR2 are SGHVS and FQNEAQ. V lost 4 bases, J lost 8 bases, and 19 bases lay in between. CDR3 length equals 15 residues. The chain's CDR3 is CASSSLRGRVRTQYF. CDR3 DNA sequence: TGTGCCAGCAGCTCCCTCCGGGGACGAGTGCGTACGCAGTATTTT.

V usage is TRBV27 and J usage is TRBJ2-1; no clear D gene. This CDR3 contains 15 residues. Per the germline V gene, CDR1 is MNHEY and CDR2 is SMNVEV (reference sequence). V shed 6 bases and J shed 2 bases, with 14 bases lying between them. This CDR3 is CASRREVTTYNEQFF. The CDR3 nucleotides are TGTGCCAGCAGACGTGAAGTTACGACCTACAATGAGCAGTTCTTC.

The chain has TRBV5-1 and TRBJ2-1; either TRBD1 or TRBD2 may supply D (5 bases each). CDR1 SGHRS and CDR2 YFSETQ come from the germline V gene. The CDR3 is 13 amino acids. V lost 2 bases and J lost 8, with 11 bases in between. CDR3 in DNA: TGCGCCAGCAGCTTCCGGGGACCCGATGAGCAGTTCTTC. Its translation is CASSFRGPDEQFF.

The V gene is TRBV19, the J gene TRBJ1-6; D gene uncertain. CDR1 is LNHDA, CDR2 SQIVND, per germline (reference sequence). The CDR3 is 13 amino acids. The V end was cut by 3 bases, the J end by 10 bases, with 10 bases between. The CDR3 DNA follows: TGTGCCAGTAGTATCAAGGGTGGCTCACCCCTCCACTTT. This encodes CASSIKGGSPLHF.

The chain links TRBV5-4 to TRBJ1-2, with 7 nucleotides matching TRBD1. The J segment lost 4 bases and the V segment lost 2 bases, leaving 8 bases of the junction unmatched. Germline loops: CDR1 SGHNT, CDR2 YYREEE (reference sequence). This CDR3 comprises 15 residues. The DNA for the CDR3 is TGTGCCAGCAGCTTAGCCCAACAGGGGACCTATGGCTACACCTTC. Its protein is CASSLAQQGTYGYTF.

The chain combines TRBV11-3 with TRBJ1-1; 7 bases line up with TRBD1. With 5 bases clipped from V and 1 base from J, the junction kept 7 bases outside the gene matches. The CDR3 is made up of 15 amino acids. Germline lookup yields CDR1 SGHNT and CDR2 YENEEA. CDR3: CASSPWTGRNTEAFF. CDR3 in DNA: TGTGCCAGCAGCCCTTGGACAGGCCGGAACACTGAAGCTTTCTTT.

This clone was counted a few times. This rearrangement joins TRBV4-2 to TRBJ1-6, with 11 bases identical to TRBD1. Germline assignment: CDR1 LGHNA and CDR2 YNFKEQ. Germline trimming cut 1 base from V and 7 bases from J; bases unmatched to any gene: 3. CDR3 length equals 16 residues. The CDR3 DNA is TGTGCCAGCAGCCAAGCCCGGGACAGGGGGAATTCACCCCTCCACTTT. Translating it yields CASSQARDRGNSPLHF.

The rearrangement uses TRBV7-9 and TRBJ1-2; 7 bases agree with TRBD1. Trimming took 5 bases from V and 2 from J; bases not matched to a gene: 2. From germline, CDR1 is SEHNR and CDR2 FQNEAQ (reference sequence). The CDR3 loop spans 13 amino acids. This CDR3 reads CASSPDRNYGYTF. The CDR3 bases are TGTGCCAGCAGCCCGGACAGGAACTATGGCTACACCTTC.

V gene TRBV15 combines with J gene TRBJ2-7; D is possibly TRBD2 (6 bases). The CDR3 contains 16 residues. V was trimmed by 0 bases and J by 3 bases, leaving 15 bases between them. Per germline, CDR1 LNHNV and CDR2 YYDKDF (reference sequence). The CDR3 DNA reads as TGTGCCACCAGCAGAGACGGGGCGGGGCGGGGCTACGAGCAGTACTTC. Its translation: CATSRDGAGRGYEQYF.

Here the CDR3 DNA reads TGCGCCAGCAGCTTGGGGGGCAGGGCTAACTATGGCTACACCTTC. This sequence encodes CASSLGGRANYGYTF. The chain has TRBV5-1 and TRBJ1-2; TRBD1 might be the D (5 bases). The length of the CDR3 is 15 residues. Germline assignment: CDR1 SGHRS and CDR2 YFSETQ. Trimming stripped 0 bases from V and 0 bases from J, with 9 bases between.

The genes are TRBV5-1 and TRBJ1-6; D unresolved. The V end was cut by 4 bases, the J end by 11 bases, with 19 bases between. The germline CDR1 and CDR2 sequences are SGHRS and YFSETQ. The CDR3 consists of 15 residues. The CDR3 DNA reads TGCGCCAGCAGCCCAGCACCGGACTCTTACCCACCCCTCCACTTT. It translates to CASSPAPDSYPPLHF.

V gene TRBV7-3 combines with J gene TRBJ2-5, with TRBD2 matching over 8 bases. The length of the CDR3 is 15 residues. The trim removed 4 bases at V and 1 base at J, leaving 5 bases unmatched. CDR1 is SGHTA, CDR2 FQGTGA, per germline. DNA for the CDR3: TGTGCCAGCAGCTCCACCACTAGCGGCCAAGAGACCCAGTACTTC. Residues: CASSSTTSGQETQYF. The full variable domain, completed using reference TRBV7-3 and TRBJ2-5, is GAGVSQTPSNKVTEKGKYVELRCDPISGHTALYWYRQSLGQGPEFLIYFQGTGAADDSGLPNDRFFAVRPEGSVSTLKIQRTERGDSAVYLCASSSTTSGQETQYFGPGTRLLVL.

The chain has TRBV10-3 and TRBJ2-2, with 9 positions matching TRBD1. Germline V CDR1 and CDR2: ENHRY, SYGVKD. J was trimmed by 3 bases and V by 6 bases; bases with no gene match: 5. The CDR3 sequence is 15 residues long. This CDR3 reads CAISSTGGDTGELFF. CDR3 nucleotide sequence: TGTGCCATCAGCTCGACAGGGGGGGACACCGGGGAGCTGTTTTTT.

This clone was counted a single time. The V and J genes are TRBV7-9 and TRBJ1-1; D remains ambiguous. Trimming removed 4 bases at V and 2 bases at J, with 14 bases between. CDR1 and CDR2 from the germline V gene are SEHNR and FQNEAQ (reference sequence). The CDR3 length is 15 residues. CDR3 in DNA: TGTGCCAGCAGCTGTCGTTCTTTAGAAAACACTGAAGCTTTCTTT. Its protein product is CASSCRSLENTEAFF.

V usage is TRBV7-2 and J usage is TRBJ2-3; maybe TRBD2 (5 bases). Germline V lookup: CDR1 SGHTA, CDR2 FQGNSA. The V and J ends lost 1 base and 6 bases respectively, with 8 bases between them. The CDR3 has 13 residues. Here the CDR3 DNA reads TGTGCCAGCAGCTTAGTGAGAGGGGATACGCAGTATTTT. Protein: CASSLVRGDTQYF. Combining the CDR3 with reference TRBV7-2 and TRBJ2-3 gives the whole variable domain GAGVSQSPSNKVTEKGKDVELRCDPISGHTALYWYRQSLGQGLEFLIYFQGNSAPDKSGLPSDRFSAERTGGSVSTLTIQRTQQEDSAVYLCASSLVRGDTQYFGPGTRLTVL.

As regards this clone: One end of the junction does not line up with germline, which may come from a read error. The J gene is TRBJ2-1, the V gene TRBV7-7; D not certain. Germline V gene lookup returns CDR1 SSHAT and CDR2 FNYEAQ (reference sequence). The CDR3 covers 13 residues. CDR3 bases: TGTGCTAGCAGTTCACATAGGTACAATGAGCAGTTCTTC. Residues: CASSSHRYNEQFF.

V usage is TRBV7-3 and J usage is TRBJ1-1; unclear D gene. The CDR3 totals 13 residues. Trimming cost V 4 bases and J 0 bases, with 6 bases left between them. CDR1 SGHTA and CDR2 FQGTGA come from the germline V gene. CDR3 protein: CASSSYMNTEAFF. The CDR3 nucleotides are TGTGCCAGCAGCTCCTACATGAACACTGAAGCTTTCTTT. Full variable domain (missing parts from reference TRBV7-3 and TRBJ1-1): GAGVSQTPSNKVTEKGKYVELRCDPISGHTALYWYRQSLGQGPEFLIYFQGTGAADDSGLPNDRFFAVRPEGSVSTLKIQRTERGDSAVYLCASSSYMNTEAFFGQGTRLTVV.

The chain couples TRBV19 to TRBJ1-2, with 7 nucleotides matching TRBD1. Germline values: CDR1 LNHDA, CDR2 SQIVND (reference sequence). This CDR3 has 15 amino acids. The trim removed 8 bases at V and 3 bases at J, leaving 12 bases unmatched. In nucleotides, the CDR3 is TGTGCCAGTTCGGAGGGGGCCTCACCATACTATGGCTACACCTTC. Protein product: CASSEGASPYYGYTF.

The J gene is TRBJ2-7, the V gene TRBV29-1; D is possibly TRBD2 (5 bases). Trimming cost V 3 bases and J 3 bases, with 9 bases left between them. Germline V gene data show CDR1 as SQVTM and CDR2 as ANQGSEA. The CDR3 runs to 12 residues. The CDR3 coding sequence is TGCAGCGTTGAGCGGGTTAGCTACGAGCAGTACTTC. Its protein is CSVERVSYEQYF.

This sequence joins TRBV1 and TRBJ2-6; the table names TRBD1, a call not compared with the DNA. TRBV1 has pseudogene status. The CDR3 loop spans 18 amino acids. The CDR3 DNA sequence: TGCACCAGCAGCGGGCTATGTTGTGCACAAAGTCGGGCCAACGTCCTGACTTTC. Translated, it gives CTSSGLCCAQSRANVLTF.

This chain uses TRBV2 with TRBJ2-1; TRBD1 matches at 7 bases. Unmatched junction bases numbered 4, after V lost 6 bases and J lost 2 bases. This CDR3 is 14 amino acids long. Per germline, CDR1 SNHLY and CDR2 FYNNEI. CDR3 sequence reads: CASRGDSTYNEQFF. The DNA for the CDR3 is TGTGCCAGCAGGGGGGACAGCACCTACAATGAGCAGTTCTTC.

J is TRBJ2-7 and V is TRBV6-1; 9 positions agree with TRBD1. Losses at the gene ends were 4 bases for V and 8 bases for J; bases not matched to a gene: 9. The CDR3 is made up of 14 amino acids. Germline values: CDR1 MNHNS, CDR2 SASEGT. CDR3 DNA sequence: TGTGCCAGCAGTGGTCCGGGACAGGGTACGAAGCAGTACTTC. This encodes CASSGPGQGTKQYF.

The genes are TRBV5-1 and TRBJ2-5; perhaps TRBD2 as D (6 bases). From germline, CDR1 is SGHRS and CDR2 YFSETQ. The CDR3 has 15 residues. The V end lost 0 bases, the J end lost 9 bases, and 18 bases lay between the germline ends. CDR3 DNA sequence: TGCGCCAGCAGCTTGGCCAGGTCAGCGGGCGCGGCCCAGTACTTC. It specifies CASSLARSAGAAQYF.

The chain couples TRBV5-4 to TRBJ2-1, with 15 bases identical to TRBD2. CDR3 length equals 19 residues. After removal of 4 bases from V and 0 bases from J, the junction contained 8 bases not matched to a gene. Germline lookup yields CDR1 SGHNT and CDR2 YYREEE (reference sequence). The CDR3 sequence: CASSPGLAGGASSYNEQFF. In DNA form, the CDR3 reads TGTGCCAGCAGCCCGGGACTAGCGGGAGGCGCGAGCTCCTACAATGAGCAGTTCTTC. Based on the CDR3 plus reference TRBV5-4 and TRBJ2-1, the full variable domain is ETGVTQSPTHLIKTRGQQVTLRCSSQSGHNTVSWYQQALGQGPQFIFQYYREEENGRGNFPPRFSGLQFPNYSSELNVNALELDDSALYLCASSPGLAGGASSYNEQFFGPGTRLTVL.

This chain links TRBV7-9 with TRBJ1-2; 9 bases map to TRBD1. The germline gives CDR1 SEHNR, CDR2 FQNEAQ (reference sequence). Trimming took 1 base from V and 4 from J; bases not matched to a gene: 7. This CDR3 is 16 amino acids long. The CDR3 sequence: CASSLVGGQGTYGYTF. CDR3 coding DNA: TGTGCCAGCAGCTTAGTCGGGGGACAGGGCACCTATGGCTACACCTTC.

This chain uses TRBV5-6 with TRBJ1-2; 9 nucleotides agree with TRBD1. V shed 3 bases and J 8 bases; nucleotides not matched to a gene: 5. This CDR3 contains 13 residues. Germline CDR1 SGHDT, CDR2 YYEEEE. CDR3 sequence: CASSSRDRVGYTF. In DNA form, the CDR3 reads TGTGCCAGCAGCTCCCGGGACAGGGTAGGCTACACCTTC.

The chain joins TRBV12-5 to TRBJ2-3; TRBD1 aligns across 9 bases. From germline, CDR1 is LGHNT and CDR2 FRNRAP. The CDR3 contains 15 residues. The V and J ends lost 1 base and 3 bases, in that order; junction bases with no gene match: 2. Here the CDR3 reads CASGLGQGVTDTQYF. CDR3 in DNA: TGTGCTAGTGGTTTGGGACAGGGGGTTACAGATACGCAGTATTTT.

This clone has just a few counts. The rearrangement joins TRBV5-1 to TRBJ1-5; D is perhaps TRBD1 (5 bases). V gave up 4 bases and J gave up 3 bases, with 14 bases separating them. Germline V gene data show CDR1 as SGHRS and CDR2 as YFSETQ. CDR3 size: 15 residues. The CDR3 here is CASSVTGTPNQPQHF. The DNA for the CDR3 is TGCGCCAGCAGCGTGACCGGGACCCCCAATCAGCCCCAGCATTTT.